This entry lists 20 T cell receptor beta chains sequenced from one sample in a study of OX40 agonist ivuxolimab in advanced cancers. The method was the immunoSEQ multiplex PCR assay. In its TCRdb copy, this immuneACCESS table keeps in-frame sequences only and misses some clones. Where compared with another copy, unresolved V genes explain less than half of these, and the others have no known cause. This sample comprises around 30,000 clones, about four fifths of them detected only once. The ten largest clones capture roughly a fifth of the sample. The sample here was CD4+ or CD8+ T cells sorted from blood, taken in a trial of the OX40 agonist ivuxolimab. These receptors were taken from an adult with an advanced solid tumor such as melanoma, head and neck, liver or kidney cancer.

This clone was seen once. The chain recombines TRBV4-1 with TRBJ1-5; TRBD1 agrees at 10 bases. The germline V gene has CDR1 MGHRA and CDR2 YSYEKL. The CDR3 extends over 16 amino acids. Trimming took 0 bases from V and 7 from J; bases not matched to a gene: 6. Here the CDR3 reads CASSQDRGQGYQPQHF. The CDR3 DNA follows: TGCGCCAGCAGCCAAGATCGGGGACAGGGGTACCAGCCCCAGCATTTT.

The V call is TRBV2, the J call TRBJ1-1, with 10 positions matching TRBD1. Germline V gene data show CDR1 as SNHLY and CDR2 as FYNNEI. The CDR3 contains 14 residues. The V and J ends lost 4 bases and 5 bases, in that order; junction bases with no gene match: 4. In DNA, the CDR3 is TGTGCCAGCAGTGGACAGGGGGCAGGGACTGAAGCTTTCTTT. Its translation is CASSGQGAGTEAFF. Using reference TRBV2 and TRBJ1-1 for the parts outside the CDR3, the full variable domain is EPEVTQTPSHQVTQMGQEVILRCVPISNHLYFYWYRQILGQKVEFLVSFYNNEISEKSEIFDDQFSVERPDGSNFTLKIRSTKLEDSAMYFCASSGQGAGTEAFFGQGTRLTVV.

This clone was counted between two and nine times. The chain links TRBV9 to TRBJ2-5; 9 bases line up with TRBD1. This CDR3 has 16 amino acids. The junction had 10 bases not matched to a gene; V was cut back by 2 bases and J by 5 bases. Germline values: CDR1 SGDLS, CDR2 YYNGEE. The CDR3 DNA follows: TGTGCCAGCAGCGTGGGGGGGACAGGGTTTTACGAGACCCAGTACTTC. This codes for CASSVGGTGFYETQYF.

CDR3 nucleotides: TGTGCCAGCAGTTTCGGGCACATGAACACTGAAGCTTTCTTT. It translates to CASSFGHMNTEAFF. This sequence joins TRBV27 and TRBJ1-1; no definite D call. CDR1 MNHEY and CDR2 SMNVEV come from the germline V gene (reference sequence). There are 14 residues in the CDR3. V was trimmed by 3 bases and J by 0 bases, leaving 8 bases between them.

The chain uses TRBV11-2 and TRBJ2-1; 11 bases match TRBD1. This CDR3 contains 14 residues. Germline V gene lookup returns CDR1 SGHAT and CDR2 FQNNGV. V lost 5 bases to trimming and J lost 4 bases; unmatched junction nucleotides: 1. The CDR3 region is CASSGDRGYNEQFF. In DNA, the CDR3 is TGTGCCAGCAGCGGGGACAGGGGGTACAATGAGCAGTTCTTC.

V usage is TRBV9 and J usage is TRBJ2-3; TRBD2 is a possible D gene (6 bases). V lost 4 bases, J lost 0 bases, and 12 bases lay in between. The CDR3 sequence is 15 residues long. CDR1 and CDR2 from the germline V gene are SGDLS and YYNGEE. The CDR3 sequence is CASSNGRDSTDTQYF. CDR3 DNA: TGTGCCAGCAGCAATGGGCGGGATAGCACAGATACGCAGTATTTT.

This clone has just one count. The chain is built from TRBV7-3 and TRBJ2-7; weak D call: TRBD2 (6 bases). V was trimmed by 2 bases and J by 0 bases, leaving 11 bases between them. Germline V gene data show CDR1 as SGHTA and CDR2 as FQGTGA. The CDR3 spans 15 residues. DNA of the CDR3: TGTGCCAGCAGCTTAGAGGGGACTCCCTCCTACGAGCAGTACTTC. Protein: CASSLEGTPSYEQYF.

This chain connects TRBV6-5 to TRBJ1-2; tentatively, D is TRBD1 (6 bases). V was shortened by 1 base and J by 3 bases, with 9 bases between the two germline ends. The length of the CDR3 is 14 residues. Germline V CDR1 and CDR2: MNHEY, SVGAGI. The CDR3 DNA is TGTGCCAGCAGTTACTGGGGGCCTTACTATGGCTACACCTTC. Translating gives CASSYWGPYYGYTF.

This chain joins TRBV27 and TRBJ1-1, with D uncertain. Germline-derived CDR1 and CDR2 are MNHEY and SMNVEV (reference sequence). The CDR3 runs 15 residues. Trimming pared 7 bases from V and 0 bases from J, leaving 15 bases between. In DNA form, the CDR3 reads TGTGCCAGCATTAAAGAGACGGAAATGAACACTGAAGCTTTCTTT. This gives the protein CASIKETEMNTEAFF.

This chain links TRBV5-1 with TRBJ2-7; D possibly corresponds to TRBD1 (6 bases). Germline-derived CDR1 and CDR2 are SGHRS and YFSETQ. Trimming took 3 bases from V and 10 from J, leaving 20 bases between them. The CDR3 has 14 residues. CDR3 residues: CASSSPGTSSSQYF. The CDR3 bases are TGCGCCAGCAGCTCTCCCGGGACATCCTCATCCCAGTACTTC.

V is TRBV28 and J is TRBJ1-1; perhaps TRBD1 as D (5 bases). The V and J ends lost 1 base and 4 bases respectively, with 13 bases between them. Per the germline V gene, CDR1 is MDHEN and CDR2 is SYDVKM. This CDR3 is built from 15 residues. As DNA, the CDR3 is TGTGCCAGCAGTTTATCTCCCCGGGGGATCACTGAAGCTTTCTTT. Translating it yields CASSLSPRGITEAFF.

This chain links TRBV28 with TRBJ2-5; D gene unclear. Matching the DNA end better, TRBJ2-7 makes the J call doubtful. The CDR3 length is 14 residues. CDR1 MDHEN and CDR2 SYDVKM come from the germline V gene. For the CDR3, the DNA is TGTGCCAGCAGTTTAGGGCTTAGCTCCTACGAGCAGTACTTC. It codes for CASSLGLSSYEQYF.

The genes are TRBV6-5 and TRBJ1-3, with 7 bases matching TRBD1. Germline values: CDR1 MNHEY, CDR2 SVGAGI. The CDR3 totals 14 residues. Trimming removed 4 bases from V and 0 bases from J; junction bases left unmatched: 0. Here the CDR3 reads CASSWDSSGNTIYF. CDR3 DNA: TGTGCCAGCAGTTGGGACAGCTCTGGAAACACCATATATTTT.

The count of this clone is one. This chain uses TRBV4-2 with TRBJ2-2; tentative D call: TRBD2 (5 bases). V lost 4 bases and J 4 bases, leaving 13 bases between the germline ends. This CDR3 is 15 amino acids long. Germline loops: CDR1 LGHNA, CDR2 YNFKEQ. CDR3 loop: CASSPSGSLTGELFF. CDR3 nucleotides: TGTGCCAGCAGCCCCTCGGGGTCCCTCACCGGGGAGCTGTTTTTT.

The rearrangement joins TRBV5-1 to TRBJ2-1, with a possible D match to TRBD2 (5 bases). Germline V CDR1 and CDR2: SGHRS, YFSETQ. Between the trimmed V and J ends, which lost 6 bases and 0 bases, there was a span of 13 bases. The CDR3 sequence is 15 residues long. CDR3: CASKERMSSYNEQFF. CDR3 DNA sequence: TGCGCCAGCAAGGAGCGGATGAGCTCCTACAATGAGCAGTTCTTC.

The genes are TRBV28 and TRBJ2-5, with D possibly TRBD2 on 5 matching bases. V lost 1 base, J lost 4 bases, and 10 bases lay in between. The CDR3 spans 14 residues. CDR1 and CDR2 (germline): MDHEN, SYDVKM. The CDR3 sequence is CASSLSSRGETQYF. CDR3 nucleotides: TGTGCCAGCAGTTTATCTTCACGGGGAGAGACCCAGTACTTC.

The chain combines TRBV6-5 with TRBJ1-5; TRBD1 matches 8 bases. Germline assignment: CDR1 MNHEY and CDR2 SVGAGI. The CDR3 extends over 14 amino acids. The ends lost 5 bases at V and 6 bases at J; junction bases unmatched: 6. CDR3 protein: CASSPGQGTQPQHF. The DNA for the CDR3 is TGTGCCAGCAGTCCCGGACAGGGCACTCAGCCCCAGCATTTT.

A single count supports this clone. The gene calls are TRBV5-1 and TRBJ2-1; 9 bases are shared with TRBD1. CDR3 size: 15 residues. With V trimmed by 3 bases and J by 9 bases, 10 bases remained unmatched. The germline V gene has CDR1 SGHRS and CDR2 YFSETQ. CDR3 in amino acids: CASSWTGANPSEQFF. DNA of the CDR3: TGCGCCAGCAGCTGGACAGGGGCCAACCCTAGTGAGCAGTTCTTC.

This clone was seen a single time. The rearrangement links TRBV11-2 to TRBJ2-1; 8 nucleotides align to TRBD1. Per the germline V gene, CDR1 is SGHAT and CDR2 is FQNNGV. The J segment lost 0 bases and the V segment lost 5 bases, leaving 6 bases of the junction unmatched. This CDR3 region has 16 residues. The CDR3 reads CASSPRDRSSYNEQFF. In nucleotides, the CDR3 is TGTGCCAGCAGCCCCCGGGACAGGAGCTCCTACAATGAGCAGTTCTTC.

The chain couples TRBV10-3 to TRBJ1-1, with unresolved D. V was pared by 2 bases and J by 1 base, with 8 bases between. CDR3 length: 14 residues. CDR1 ENHRY and CDR2 SYGVKD come from the germline V gene. As DNA, the CDR3 is TGTGCCATCAGTGAGACACGGTGGAACACTGAAGCTTTCTTT. Its protein is CAISETRWNTEAFF.